Below, 6 T cell receptor beta chains from the same sample are listed, as sequenced in a study of beta chain features in type 1 diabetes. Expressed TCRB transcripts were sequenced after all isolated RNA was converted to cDNA. Sequencing used immunoSEQ multiplex PCR; TCRdb keeps in-frame clones, though not all of them. The data show approximately 300,000 clones, with around 10% seen just once and about 0.015% held by the top ten. Sequenced: naive CD4+ T cells from blood. All receptors come from a woman in her twenties or thirties in good health.

This clone was observed a single time. J is TRBJ2-1 and V is TRBV11-3; D is unresolved. V shed 2 bases and J shed 7 bases, with 18 bases lying between them. CDR3 size: 16 residues. CDR1 is SGHNT and CDR2 is YENEEA in the germline V gene. CDR3 in amino acids: CASSLKAGPLLNEQFF. The CDR3 region has the DNA TGTGCCAGCAGCTTAAAGGCAGGTCCCCTGTTAAATGAGCAGTTCTTC.

The rearrangement uses TRBV30 and TRBJ1-1; 11 bases are shared with TRBD1. After removal of 8 bases from V and 5 bases from J, the junction contained 7 bases not matched to a gene. This CDR3 is built from 13 residues. CDR1 is GTSNPN, CDR2 SVGIG, per germline (reference sequence). The CDR3 coding sequence is TGTGCCGCTGGACAGGGGGCTGGGACTGAAGCTTTCTTT. It specifies CAAGQGAGTEAFF.

About this clone: Within the sample, other DNA sequences also encode this same CDR3. CDR3 in amino acids: CASSSGETQYF. CDR3 nucleotides: TGTGCCAGCAGCTCCGGAGAGACCCAGTACTTC. The chain has TRBV11-2 and TRBJ2-5; D is uncertain. Germline lookup yields CDR1 SGHAT and CDR2 FQNNGV. This CDR3 has 11 amino acids. V lost 4 bases and J lost 4, with 4 bases in between.

The chain uses TRBV6-5 and TRBJ2-3; weak D call: TRBD2 (6 bases). In germline, CDR1 is MNHEY, CDR2 SVGAGI. This CDR3 has 14 amino acids. With 1 base removed from V and 3 bases from J, the gap between germline ends came to 8 bases. CDR3 amino acids: CASSYYRETDTQYF. The CDR3 DNA sequence: TGTGCCAGCAGTTACTATCGGGAGACAGATACGCAGTATTTT.

This clone was seen a few times. This sequence joins TRBV7-9 and TRBJ2-1; D is perhaps TRBD1 (5 bases). This CDR3 comprises 16 residues. Looked up from germline, CDR1 is SEHNR and CDR2 is FQNEAQ (reference sequence). V was pared by 3 bases and J by 8 bases, with 20 bases between. CDR3 DNA: TGTGCCAGCAGCTTTAGAACAGGCGCGGTGGGCGATGAGCAGTTCTTC. Protein product: CASSFRTGAVGDEQFF.

The sample holds a few counts of this clone. V is TRBV9 and J is TRBJ1-5, with D hard to call. Trimming removed 4 bases at V and 4 bases at J, with 15 bases between. CDR3 length: 15 amino acids. CDR1 SGDLS and CDR2 YYNGEE come from the germline V gene. The CDR3: CASSPGLGLNQPQHF. The CDR3 nucleotides read TGTGCCAGCAGCCCCGGACTGGGATTGAATCAGCCCCAGCATTTT.